The 11 T cell receptor beta chains below come from one sample, sequenced in a study of T cell repertoires in aging, cancer and after chemotherapy (dated by TCRdb to the late 2010s). Genomic DNA extracted from peripheral blood, rather than sorted cells or RNA, was used as the source for amplification of TCR beta rearrangements. The sequencer was an Illumina MiSeq. Rearranged TRB sequences spanning V, D and J segments were amplified in a multiplex touch-down PCR with a mixed TRB-A/B primer pool. TCRdb reanalyzed the raw reads on its own, using fastp at Q25 for trimming and MiXCR for clone calling, and kept in-frame beta chains. Each entry is one CDR3 protein sequence, shown with its most common DNA and genes. Present in this sample are just under 2,000 distinct CDR3 sequences, around 30% of which were seen just once. 10% of the sample comes from the top ten. The specimen was blood. The receptors stem from a human donor with a solid tumor.

This clonotype was observed a handful of times. This chain joins TRBV7-2 and TRBJ2-1; 8 positions match TRBD2. CDR3 length: 14 residues. V gave up 6 bases and J gave up 10 bases; unmatched junction bases: 11. CDR1 is SGHTA and CDR2 is FQGNSA in the germline V gene. As DNA, the CDR3 is TGTGCCAGCAGTTCGGGCCCGATAGCGGGAGAGCAGTTCTTC. This codes for CASSSGPIAGEQFF.

This clonotype was found a few times. The chain is built from TRBV12-3 or TRBV12-4 and TRBJ1-6; D call uncertain. This CDR3 has 17 residues. V gave up 6 bases and J gave up 3 bases, with 18 bases separating them. As DNA, the CDR3 is TGTGCCAGCAGCGATGCAGCCGCTCCTTACTATAATTCACCCCTCCACTTT. This sequence encodes CASSDAAAPYYNSPLHF.

The chain employs TRBV6-4 and TRBJ2-3; TRBD2 matches 11 bases. CDR1 MRHNA and CDR2 SNTAGT come from the germline V gene. The CDR3 length is 15 residues. V shed 5 bases, J shed 5 bases, and the junction held 6 bases outside the gene matches. The CDR3 here is CASSPLAGAGDTQYF. The DNA for the CDR3 is TGTGCCAGCAGTCCACTAGCGGGAGCTGGAGATACGCAGTATTTT.

The chain employs TRBV19 and TRBJ2-3; the D is unclear. CDR1 is LNHDA, CDR2 SQIVND, per germline (reference sequence). The V end lost 4 bases, the J end lost 2 bases, and 13 bases lay between the germline ends. This CDR3 comprises 15 residues. CDR3 DNA: TGTGCCAGTAGTACCTTGACTGGCTACACAGATACGCAGTATTTT. Residues: CASSTLTGYTDTQYF.

This clonotype is classed as large (0.1 to 1%). J is TRBJ2-3 and V is TRBV19; TRBD2 is a possible D gene (6 bases). This CDR3 has 14 amino acids. The V and J ends lost 4 bases and 3 bases respectively, with 11 bases between them. The germline gives CDR1 LNHDA, CDR2 SQIVND (reference sequence). CDR3 coding DNA: TGTGCCAGTAGTAAAACTAGCCATACAGATACGCAGTATTTT. This codes for CASSKTSHTDTQYF.

A few counts support this clonotype. J is TRBJ2-5 and V is TRBV5-4, with a tentative D call TRBD2 (6 bases). V was trimmed by 5 bases and J by 5 bases, leaving 16 bases between them. The CDR3 extends over 14 amino acids. Looked up from germline, CDR1 is SGHNT and CDR2 is YYREEE (reference sequence). CDR3 region: CASRGGGVRETQYF. The CDR3 nucleotides read TGTGCCAGCAGGGGAGGAGGGGTCAGGGAGACCCAGTACTTC.

This chain connects TRBV7-9 to TRBJ1-2; the D gene is possibly TRBD1 (6 bases). The germline V and J ends were trimmed by 1 base and 7 bases, with 10 bases remaining between them. Looked up from germline, CDR1 is SEHNR and CDR2 is FQNEAQ (reference sequence). The CDR3 is made up of 13 amino acids. CDR3 loop: CASSLGGGFGYTF. The CDR3 bases are TGTGCCAGCAGCTTAGGGGGGGGCTTTGGCTACACCTTC. The full variable domain, its missing parts supplied by reference TRBV7-9 and TRBJ1-2, is DTGVSQNPRHKITKRGQNVTFRCDPISEHNRLYWYRQTLGQGPEFLTYFQNEAQLEKSRLLSDRFSAERPKGSFSTLEIQRTEQGDSAMYLCASSLGGGFGYTFGSGTRLTVV.

The V gene is TRBV28, the J gene TRBJ1-5; 7 nucleotides align to TRBD1. The CDR3 runs 12 residues. CDR1 is MDHEN and CDR2 is SYDVKM in the germline V gene. Trimming at V came to 10 bases and at J to 2 bases, leaving 2 bases not matched to a gene. The CDR3 bases are TGTGCCACCACAGGGGGCAATCAGCCCCAGCATTTT. As protein: CATTGGNQPQHF.

The chain is built from TRBV6-2 or TRBV6-3 and TRBJ1-1; D may be TRBD1 (6 bases). The CDR3 is 15 amino acids. V dropped 7 bases and J dropped 0 bases, with 15 bases sitting between them. Germline-derived CDR1 and CDR2 are MNHEY and SVGEGT. The CDR3 DNA sequence: TGTGCCAGCACCCCACAGGGACCTATGAACACTGAAGCTTTCTTT. It encodes CASTPQGPMNTEAFF.

In this sample, this clonotype turned up a few times. The V gene is TRBV5-4, the J gene TRBJ2-3, with no clear D. Trimming stripped 1 base from V and 1 base from J, with 7 bases between. The CDR3 is 14 residues long. Germline values: CDR1 SGHNT, CDR2 YYREEE (reference sequence). Here the CDR3 DNA reads TGTGCCAGCAGCTTGACCCGCCGCACAGATACGCAGTATTTT. This codes for CASSLTRRTDTQYF.

By frequency in the sample, this clonotype is large (0.1 to 1%). CDR3 sequence: CASSYAASSYNSPLHF. CDR3 in DNA: TGTGCCAGCAGTTACGCAGCAAGCTCCTATAATTCACCCCTCCACTTT. The genes are TRBV6-5 and TRBJ1-6; D ambiguous. Trimming removed 2 bases at V and 0 bases at J, with 8 bases between. This CDR3 contains 16 residues. Germline loops: CDR1 MNHEY, CDR2 SVGAGI.